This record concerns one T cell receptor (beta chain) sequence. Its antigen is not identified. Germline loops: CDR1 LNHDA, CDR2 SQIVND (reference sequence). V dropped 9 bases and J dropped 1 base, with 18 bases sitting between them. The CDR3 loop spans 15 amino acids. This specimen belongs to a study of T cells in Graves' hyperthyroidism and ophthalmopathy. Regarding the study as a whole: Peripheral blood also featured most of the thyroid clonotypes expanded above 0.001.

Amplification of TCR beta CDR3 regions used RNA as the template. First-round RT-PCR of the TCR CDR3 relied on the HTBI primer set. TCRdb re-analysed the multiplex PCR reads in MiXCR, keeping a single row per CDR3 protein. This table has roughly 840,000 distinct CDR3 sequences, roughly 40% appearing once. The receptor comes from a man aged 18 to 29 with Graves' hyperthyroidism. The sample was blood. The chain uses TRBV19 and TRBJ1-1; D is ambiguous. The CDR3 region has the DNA TGTGCCAGCAGAGCCTCGGCGCTTCCGAACACTGAAGCTTTCTTT. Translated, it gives CASRASALPNTEAFF.